This T cell receptor (beta chain) comes out of a study of CD8+CD57+ T cells in acquired aplastic anemia. Across the study: DNA per sorted CD4+ or CD8+ sample ranged about 0.18 to 30 ug, averaging about 2.9 ug. Healthy donor sequencing depth: about 10 million CD4+, about 12 million CD8+ reads.

It was genomic DNA that served as the template for profiling TCR beta VDJ and CDR3. TCRdb ran MiXCR on the reads and lists one entry per CDR3 protein. The table lists over 150,000 distinct CDR3 sequences, roughly 40% of them singletons. V was pared by 3 bases and J by 3 bases, with 18 bases between. The CDR3 contains 17 residues. Germline lookup yields CDR1 WSHSY and CDR2 SAAADI. The source material was sorted CD4+, CD8+, or CD8+CD57+ T cells (not recorded which) from PBMCs. V is TRBV10-2 and J is TRBJ2-1, with a tentative D call TRBD2 (5 bases). This TCR was recovered from a human donor in good health. The CDR3 DNA is TGCGCCAGCAGTGACTCGCTTCGGGCTAGCCACTACAATGAGCAGTTCTTC. As protein: CASSDSLRASHYNEQFF.